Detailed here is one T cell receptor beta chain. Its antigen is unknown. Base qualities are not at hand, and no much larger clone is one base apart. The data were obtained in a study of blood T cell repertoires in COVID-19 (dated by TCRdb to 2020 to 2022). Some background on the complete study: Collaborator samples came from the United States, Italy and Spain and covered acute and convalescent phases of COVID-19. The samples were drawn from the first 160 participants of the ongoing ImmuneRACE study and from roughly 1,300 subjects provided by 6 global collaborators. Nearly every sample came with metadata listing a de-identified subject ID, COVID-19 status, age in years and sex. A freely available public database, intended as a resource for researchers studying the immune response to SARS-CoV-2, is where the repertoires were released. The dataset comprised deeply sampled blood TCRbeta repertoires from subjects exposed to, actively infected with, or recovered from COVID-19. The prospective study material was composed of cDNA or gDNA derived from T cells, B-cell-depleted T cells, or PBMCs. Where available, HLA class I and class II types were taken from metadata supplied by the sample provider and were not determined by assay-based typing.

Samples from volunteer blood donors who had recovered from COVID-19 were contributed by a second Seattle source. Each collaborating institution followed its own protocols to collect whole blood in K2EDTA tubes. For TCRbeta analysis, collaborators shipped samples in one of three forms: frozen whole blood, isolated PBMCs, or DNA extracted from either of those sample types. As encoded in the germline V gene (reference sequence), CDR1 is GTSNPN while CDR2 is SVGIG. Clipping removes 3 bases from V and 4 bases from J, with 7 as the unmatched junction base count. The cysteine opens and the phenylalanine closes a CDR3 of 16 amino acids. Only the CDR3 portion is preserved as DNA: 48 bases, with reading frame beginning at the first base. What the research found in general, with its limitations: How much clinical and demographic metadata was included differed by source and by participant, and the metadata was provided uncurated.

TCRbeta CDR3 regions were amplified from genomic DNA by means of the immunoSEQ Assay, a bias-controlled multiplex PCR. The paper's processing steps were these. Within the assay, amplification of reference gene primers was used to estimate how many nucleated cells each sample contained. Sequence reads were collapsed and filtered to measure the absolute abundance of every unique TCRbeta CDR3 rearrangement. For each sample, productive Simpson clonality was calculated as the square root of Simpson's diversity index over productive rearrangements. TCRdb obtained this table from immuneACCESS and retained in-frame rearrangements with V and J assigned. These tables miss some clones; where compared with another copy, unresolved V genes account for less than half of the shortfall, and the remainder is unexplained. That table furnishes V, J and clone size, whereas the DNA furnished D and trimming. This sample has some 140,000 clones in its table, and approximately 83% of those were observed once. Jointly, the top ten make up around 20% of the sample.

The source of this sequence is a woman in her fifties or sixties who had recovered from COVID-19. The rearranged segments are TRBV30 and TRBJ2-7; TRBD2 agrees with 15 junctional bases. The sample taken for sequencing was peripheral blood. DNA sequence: TGTGCCTGGAGGTCGACGGGACTAGCGGGAGGATACGAGCAGTACTTC. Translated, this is CAWRSTGLAGGYEQYF. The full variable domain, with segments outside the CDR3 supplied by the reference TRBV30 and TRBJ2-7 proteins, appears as SQTIHQWPATLVQPVGSPLSLECTVEGTSNPNLYWYRQAAGRGLQLLFYSVGIGQISSEVPQNLSASRPQDRQFILSSKKLLLSDSGFYLCAWRSTGLAGGYEQYFGPGTRLTVT.